This T cell receptor beta chain was obtained from a study of graft-versus-host responses after intestinal transplantation. Data came from immunoSEQ multiplex PCR; TCRdb stores just in-frame clones and leaves some out. The sample holds about 50,000 clones; 92% are singletons and the top ten take roughly 2.5%. Comment on this clone: Its specificity is not known.

With 5 bases clipped from V and 4 bases from J, the junction kept 4 bases outside the gene matches. CDR1 is LNHDA, CDR2 SQIVND, per germline (reference sequence). The CDR3 contains 15 residues. This sample comprised unstimulated CD4+ T cells sorted from spleen or lymph node cells, obtained before transplant. This TCR was sampled from a human donor who was the organ donor for an intestinal transplant. The V gene is TRBV19, the J gene TRBJ2-5; 13 bases fit TRBD2. The DNA of the CDR3 is TGTGCCAGTAGTCCGGGACTAGCGGGAATAGAGACCCAGTACTTC. Residues: CASSPGLAGIETQYF.